Here is one TCR beta chain with its context. The germline V gene encodes CDR1 SGHTA and CDR2 FQGNSA. Between the trimmed V and J ends, which lost 5 bases and 3 bases, there was a span of 13 bases. The CDR3 loop spans 14 amino acids. The data originate from a study of control samples from healthy donors and cancer patients. Method: immunoSEQ multiplex PCR; TCRdb's copy keeps in-frame clones and lacks some. Here the sample spans about 120,000 clones, about 94% being singletons. Sequenced material: blood. This TCR was sampled from a man younger than 45 in good health. V and J are TRBV7-2 and TRBJ2-5; possible D gene TRBD2, 5 bases. The CDR3 region is CASSLSGTKETQYF. The DNA of the CDR3 is TGTGCCAGCAGCCTGAGCGGAACCAAAGAGACCCAGTACTTC.